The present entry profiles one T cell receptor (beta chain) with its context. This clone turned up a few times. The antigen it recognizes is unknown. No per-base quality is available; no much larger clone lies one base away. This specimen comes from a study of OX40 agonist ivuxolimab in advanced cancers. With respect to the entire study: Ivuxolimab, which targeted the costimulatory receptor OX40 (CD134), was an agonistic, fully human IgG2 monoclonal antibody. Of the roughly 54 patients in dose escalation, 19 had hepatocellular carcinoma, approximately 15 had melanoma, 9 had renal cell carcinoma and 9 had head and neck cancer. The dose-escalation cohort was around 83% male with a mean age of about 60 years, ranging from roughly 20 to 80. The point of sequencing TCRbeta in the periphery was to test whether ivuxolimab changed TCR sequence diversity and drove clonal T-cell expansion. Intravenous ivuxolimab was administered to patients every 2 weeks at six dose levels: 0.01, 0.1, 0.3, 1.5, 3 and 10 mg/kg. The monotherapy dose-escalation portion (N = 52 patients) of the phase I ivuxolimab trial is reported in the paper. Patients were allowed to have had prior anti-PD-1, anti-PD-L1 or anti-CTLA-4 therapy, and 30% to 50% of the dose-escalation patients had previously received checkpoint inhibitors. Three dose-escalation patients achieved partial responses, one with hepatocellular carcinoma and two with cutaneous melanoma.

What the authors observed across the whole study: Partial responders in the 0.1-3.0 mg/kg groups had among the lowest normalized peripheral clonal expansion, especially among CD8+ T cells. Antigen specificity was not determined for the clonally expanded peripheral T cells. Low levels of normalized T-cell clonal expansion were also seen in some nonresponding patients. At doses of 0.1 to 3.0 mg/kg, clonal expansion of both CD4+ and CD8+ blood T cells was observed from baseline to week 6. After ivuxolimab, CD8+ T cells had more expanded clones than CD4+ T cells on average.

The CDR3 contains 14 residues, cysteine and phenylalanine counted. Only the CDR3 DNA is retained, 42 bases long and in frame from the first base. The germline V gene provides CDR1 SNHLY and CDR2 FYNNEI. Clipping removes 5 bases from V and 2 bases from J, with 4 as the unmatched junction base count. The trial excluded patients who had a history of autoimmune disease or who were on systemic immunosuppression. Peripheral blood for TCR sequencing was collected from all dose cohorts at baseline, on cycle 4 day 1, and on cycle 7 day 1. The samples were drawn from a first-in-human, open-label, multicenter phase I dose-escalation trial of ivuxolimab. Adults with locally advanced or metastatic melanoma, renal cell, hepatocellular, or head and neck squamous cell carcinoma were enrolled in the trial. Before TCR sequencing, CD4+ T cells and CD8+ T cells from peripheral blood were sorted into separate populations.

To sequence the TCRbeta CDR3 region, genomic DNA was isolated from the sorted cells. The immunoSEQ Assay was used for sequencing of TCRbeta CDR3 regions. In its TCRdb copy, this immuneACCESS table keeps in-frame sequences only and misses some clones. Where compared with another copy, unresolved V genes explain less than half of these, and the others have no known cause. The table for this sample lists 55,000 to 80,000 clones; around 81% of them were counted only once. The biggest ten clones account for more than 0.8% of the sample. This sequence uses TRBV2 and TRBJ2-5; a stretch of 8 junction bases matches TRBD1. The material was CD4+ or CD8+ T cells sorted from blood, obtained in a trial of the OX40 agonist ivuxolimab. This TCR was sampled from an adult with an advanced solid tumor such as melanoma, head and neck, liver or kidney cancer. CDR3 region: CASSRDRPQETQYF. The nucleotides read TGTGCCAGCAGTCGGGACAGGCCTCAAGAGACCCAGTACTTC. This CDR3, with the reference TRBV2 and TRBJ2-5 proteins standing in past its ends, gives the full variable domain EPEVTQTPSHQVTQMGQEVILRCVPISNHLYFYWYRQILGQKVEFLVSFYNNEISEKSEIFDDQFSVERPDGSNFTLKIRSTKLEDSAMYFCASSRDRPQETQYFGPGTRLLVL.